This TCR beta chain was sequenced in a study of T cell responses to AZD1222 COVID-19 vaccine. Measured with immunoSEQ multiplex PCR; TCRdb has only the in-frame clones, and not every one. The sample includes 120,000 to 150,000 clones, approximately 90% of them seen just once. Points on this clone: Its antigen is unidentified.

The study's findings and limits: Compared with day 0, the breadth and depth of the Spike-specific TCR repertoire rose significantly after two doses of AZD1222. Clonal diversity was possibly underestimated, and the donors were mostly white British, with more females.

CDR3 length: 14 amino acids. V shed 8 bases and J shed 5 bases, with 16 bases lying between them. Germline loops: CDR1 MGHRA, CDR2 YSYEKL. The TCR was taken from an adult in good health. This sequence joins TRBV4-1 and TRBJ2-1; a possible D gene is TRBD2 (5 bases). Sequencing used peripheral blood, obtained on day 0 of MenACWY control vaccination. The CDR3 DNA sequence: TGCGCCAGCGCCCAGCCGGGGAAGGACAATGAGCAGTTCTTC. Protein sequence: CASAQPGKDNEQFF.